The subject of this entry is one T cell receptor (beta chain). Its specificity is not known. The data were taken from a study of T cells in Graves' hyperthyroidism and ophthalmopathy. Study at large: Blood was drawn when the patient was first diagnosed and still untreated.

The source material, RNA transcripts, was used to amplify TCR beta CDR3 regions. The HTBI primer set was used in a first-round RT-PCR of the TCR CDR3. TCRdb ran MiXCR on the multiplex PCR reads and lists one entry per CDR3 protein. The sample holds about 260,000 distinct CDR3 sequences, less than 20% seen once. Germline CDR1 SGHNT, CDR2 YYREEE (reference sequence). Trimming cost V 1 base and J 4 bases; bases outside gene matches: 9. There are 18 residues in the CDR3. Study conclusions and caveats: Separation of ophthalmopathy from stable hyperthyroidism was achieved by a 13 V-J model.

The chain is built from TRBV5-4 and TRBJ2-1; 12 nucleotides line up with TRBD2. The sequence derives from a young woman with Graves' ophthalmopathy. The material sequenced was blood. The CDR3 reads CASSLRLAGARLYNEQFF. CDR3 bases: TGTGCCAGCAGCTTGAGACTAGCGGGAGCTCGGCTATACAATGAGCAGTTCTTC.